This is a list of T cell receptor beta chains from one sample in a study of shared clonotypes between healthy human individuals. The method was immunoSEQ multiplex PCR; TCRdb's version includes in-frame clones alone and lacks a portion of them. The table lists roughly 640,000 clones, more than 95% of them singletons. Material: naive CD4+ T cells sorted from blood. These receptors came from a woman in her twenties or thirties in good health. CDR3s include the opening cysteine and the closing phenylalanine or tryptophan. Fields, in order: D gene, J gene, V gene, clone size, CDR3 DNA, CDR3 protein. A D gene is named only where the DNA matches it firmly. Part of the rows lack a size; the others show once, few, many or a class for expanded clones.

D gene: TRBD1
J gene: TRBJ1-5
V gene: TRBV5-1
clone size: once
CDR3 DNA: TGCGCCAGCAGCTTGGAACAGGGGATGCAGCCCCAGCATTTT
CDR3 protein: CASSLEQGMQPQHF

D gene: -
J gene: TRBJ1-5
V gene: TRBV7-9
clone size: -
CDR3 DNA: TGTGCCAGCAGCTTGGGGGGGCGGCAGCCCCAGCATTTT
CDR3 protein: CASSLGGRQPQHF

D gene: TRBD2
J gene: TRBJ2-3
V gene: TRBV6-4
clone size: -
CDR3 DNA: TGTGCCAGCAGTGACTCGACTAGCGGCCAGCCACATACGCAGTATTTT
CDR3 protein: CASSDSTSGQPHTQYF

D gene: TRBD1
J gene: TRBJ1-5
V gene: TRBV28
clone size: few
CDR3 DNA: TGTGCCAGCAGTTCGTCCCAGGGGGCGGTTGACAATCAGCCCCAGCATTTT
CDR3 protein: CASSSSQGAVDNQPQHF

D gene: -
J gene: TRBJ2-2
V gene: TRBV6-5
clone size: -
CDR3 DNA: TGTGCCAGCAGTTTGACACGGACCTATCACACCGGGGAGCTGTTTTTT
CDR3 protein: CASSLTRTYHTGELFF

D gene: -
J gene: TRBJ2-1
V gene: TRBV15
clone size: -
CDR3 DNA: TGTGCCACTTTACTTAGCGAGAGGGGCTACAATGAGCAGTTCTTC
CDR3 protein: CATLLSERGYNEQFF

D gene: -
J gene: TRBJ2-6
V gene: TRBV28
clone size: -
CDR3 DNA: TGTGCCAGCAGTTCCGCCTCGGGGACCTTCTCTGGGGCCAACGTCCTGACTTTC
CDR3 protein: CASSSASGTFSGANVLTF

D gene: -
J gene: TRBJ2-1
V gene: TRBV28
clone size: -
CDR3 DNA: TGTGCCAGCAGTTTCAGGGTCGAGGGGTGGTATGAGCAGTTCTTC
CDR3 protein: CASSFRVEGWYEQFF

D gene: -
J gene: TRBJ1-1
V gene: TRBV2
clone size: -
CDR3 DNA: TGTGCCAGCGGAGGGCCTCCGTTGGGCACTGAAGCTTTCTTT
CDR3 protein: CASGGPPLGTEAFF

D gene: TRBD1
J gene: TRBJ2-5
V gene: TRBV9
clone size: -
CDR3 DNA: TGTGCCAGCAGCCAGGGGGAGCAAGAGACCCAGTACTTC
CDR3 protein: CASSQGEQETQYF

D gene: -
J gene: TRBJ1-5
V gene: TRBV19
clone size: once
CDR3 DNA: TGTGCCAGTAGTATAGCCCTTGATCAGCCCCAGCATTTT
CDR3 protein: CASSIALDQPQHF

D gene: TRBD2
J gene: TRBJ2-3
V gene: TRBV5-5
clone size: -
CDR3 DNA: TGTGCCAGCAGCTTGGTATCTAGCGGGAGTTACACAGATACGCAGTATTTT
CDR3 protein: CASSLVSSGSYTDTQYF

D gene: -
J gene: TRBJ1-4
V gene: TRBV19
clone size: -
CDR3 DNA: TGTGCCAGTAGTATTCGGACGGTTCCAAATGAAAAACTGTTTTTT
CDR3 protein: CASSIRTVPNEKLFF

D gene: TRBD1
J gene: TRBJ2-2
V gene: TRBV19
clone size: -
CDR3 DNA: TGTGCCAGTAGTATGCCCCCCGTGGGACAGGATACCTCCGGGGAGCTGTTTTTT
CDR3 protein: CASSMPPVGQDTSGELFF

D gene: -
J gene: TRBJ1-4
V gene: TRBV5-1
clone size: -
CDR3 DNA: TGCGCCAGCAGCCCGACGGGAGGGGTTAATGAAAAACTGTTTTTT
CDR3 protein: CASSPTGGVNEKLFF

D gene: -
J gene: TRBJ1-2
V gene: TRBV10-2
clone size: -
CDR3 DNA: TGCGCCAGCAGTGAGTCAGGAAAACATCTAGGCTATGGCTACACCTTC
CDR3 protein: CASSESGKHLGYGYTF

D gene: TRBD2
J gene: TRBJ2-7
V gene: TRBV28
clone size: -
CDR3 DNA: TGTGCCAGCAGTTCGTCAGGACTAGCGGGGTACGAGCAGTACTTC
CDR3 protein: CASSSSGLAGYEQYF

D gene: -
J gene: TRBJ2-3
V gene: TRBV30
clone size: -
CDR3 DNA: TGTGCCTGGAAGGGGCTAGACCAAACTACAGATACGCAGTATTTT
CDR3 protein: CAWKGLDQTTDTQYF

D gene: TRBD2
J gene: TRBJ2-3
V gene: TRBV28
clone size: -
CDR3 DNA: TGTGCCAGCAGTTCCGGGGCTAGCGGGAGCACAGATACGCAGTATTTT
CDR3 protein: CASSSGASGSTDTQYF

D gene: -
J gene: TRBJ2-5
V gene: TRBV2
clone size: -
CDR3 DNA: TGTGCCAGCAGTGACAGGGGCGGCGAGACCCAGTACTTC
CDR3 protein: CASSDRGGETQYF

D gene: TRBD1
J gene: TRBJ1-5
V gene: TRBV7-8
clone size: few
CDR3 DNA: TGTGCCAGCAGCCCAAGGACAGGCGATCAGCCCCAGCATTTT
CDR3 protein: CASSPRTGDQPQHF

D gene: TRBD1
J gene: TRBJ2-7
V gene: TRBV10-3
clone size: once
CDR3 DNA: TGTGCCATCAGTGACACCTGGGACAGGGGTTCCTACGAGCAGTACTTC
CDR3 protein: CAISDTWDRGSYEQYF

D gene: -
J gene: TRBJ1-5
V gene: TRBV19
clone size: -
CDR3 DNA: TGTGCCAGTACCTTCAGAGGGTGGGGTCAGCCCCAGCATTTT
CDR3 protein: CASTFRGWGQPQHF

D gene: TRBD1
J gene: TRBJ1-1
V gene: TRBV7-6
clone size: -
CDR3 DNA: TGTGCCAGCAGCCAGGGACAGGGATCTGAAGCTTTCTTT
CDR3 protein: CASSQGQGSEAFF

D gene: -
J gene: TRBJ2-5
V gene: TRBV5-1
clone size: once
CDR3 DNA: TGCGCCAGCAGCTTCCAGGGCCAAGAGACCCAGTACTTC
CDR3 protein: CASSFQGQETQYF

D gene: -
J gene: TRBJ1-5
V gene: TRBV27
clone size: -
CDR3 DNA: TGTGCCAGCAGTTCCAGGGCCCCGCATGGCTATAGCAATCAGCCCCAGCATTTT
CDR3 protein: CASSSRAPHGYSNQPQHF

D gene: -
J gene: TRBJ2-7
V gene: TRBV28
clone size: -
CDR3 DNA: TGTGCCAGCAGTTTGGAACAGCCGTCTTTCGAGCAGTACTTC
CDR3 protein: CASSLEQPSFEQYF

D gene: TRBD1
J gene: TRBJ2-7
V gene: TRBV5-1
clone size: -
CDR3 DNA: TGCGCCAGCAGCTCCTACAGGGGTCGCTCCCTTTACGAGCAGTACTTC
CDR3 protein: CASSSYRGRSLYEQYF

D gene: -
J gene: TRBJ1-5
V gene: TRBV2
clone size: -
CDR3 DNA: TGTGCCAGCAGTGTGGGTCTGGGCAATCAGCCCCAGCATTTT
CDR3 protein: CASSVGLGNQPQHF

D gene: -
J gene: TRBJ1-1
V gene: TRBV28
clone size: -
CDR3 DNA: TGTGCCAGCAGGCGTGAAAAAGGGGACACTGAAGCTTTCTTT
CDR3 protein: CASRREKGDTEAFF

D gene: -
J gene: TRBJ2-5
V gene: TRBV5-1
clone size: -
CDR3 DNA: TGCGCCAGCATCGGGACATTGGGAGAGACCCAGTACTTC
CDR3 protein: CASIGTLGETQYF

D gene: -
J gene: TRBJ2-1
V gene: TRBV19
clone size: -
CDR3 DNA: TGTGCCAGTAGTATAGTCCCTCAGCGGTCCTCCTACAATGAGCAGTTCTTC
CDR3 protein: CASSIVPQRSSYNEQFF

D gene: -
J gene: TRBJ2-1
V gene: TRBV19
clone size: -
CDR3 DNA: TGTGCCAGTGACCCGGGACGGCCGTACAATGAGCAGTTCTTC
CDR3 protein: CASDPGRPYNEQFF

D gene: -
J gene: TRBJ1-6
V gene: TRBV6-5
clone size: -
CDR3 DNA: TGTGCCAGCAGTCGGACAGATTGGAATTCACCCCTCCACTTT
CDR3 protein: CASSRTDWNSPLHF

D gene: -
J gene: TRBJ2-7
V gene: TRBV18
clone size: -
CDR3 DNA: TGTGCCAGCAGTCCGGGACTCACCTACGAGCAGTACTTC
CDR3 protein: CASSPGLTYEQYF

D gene: TRBD1
J gene: TRBJ2-4
V gene: TRBV7-2
clone size: -
CDR3 DNA: TGTGCCAGCAGCTTCCAGGGGGTCGCCAAAAACATTCAGTACTTC
CDR3 protein: CASSFQGVAKNIQYF

D gene: -
J gene: TRBJ2-5
V gene: TRBV5-4
clone size: -
CDR3 DNA: TGTGCCAGCAGCTTGGCCGCCGCCCAATCCGAGACCCAGTACTTC
CDR3 protein: CASSLAAAQSETQYF

D gene: -
J gene: TRBJ1-2
V gene: TRBV6-1
clone size: -
CDR3 DNA: TGTGCCAGCAGGAGTTTAGGGATCTATGGCTACACCTTC
CDR3 protein: CASRSLGIYGYTF

D gene: -
J gene: TRBJ2-7
V gene: TRBV10-3
clone size: -
CDR3 DNA: TGTGCCGCCGCGGGGAGCTCCTACGAGCAGTACTTC
CDR3 protein: CAAAGSSYEQYF

D gene: TRBD1
J gene: TRBJ1-2
V gene: TRBV28
clone size: -
CDR3 DNA: TGTGCCAGCAGCCAGGGACAGGGATACACCTTC
CDR3 protein: CASSQGQGYTF

D gene: TRBD1
J gene: TRBJ2-5
V gene: TRBV7-6
clone size: -
CDR3 DNA: TGTGCCAGCAGCTCCACAGGGGGCACGGAGACCCAGTACTTC
CDR3 protein: CASSSTGGTETQYF

D gene: TRBD1
J gene: TRBJ1-1
V gene: TRBV11-2
clone size: -
CDR3 DNA: TGTGCCAGCAGCTTATTGTCAGGGGGCTTCACTGAAGCTTTCTTT
CDR3 protein: CASSLLSGGFTEAFF